This T cell receptor (beta chain) was documented in a study of shared clonotypes between healthy human individuals. Overall study: Researchers assigned three CD4 naive, three CD4 memory, two CD8 naive and one CD8 memory plate to each donor.

Details on this clone: Its antigen is unknown.

At deep level, the assay was performed. Repertoires were generated with immunoSEQ multiplex PCR, while TCRdb's copy carries only in-frame clones and drops some. The data show about 550,000 clones, roughly 95% seen once. Trimming removed 3 bases at V and 2 bases at J, with 11 bases between. This CDR3 has 15 residues. Per the germline V gene, CDR1 is SGDLS and CDR2 is YYNGEE. Study-wide findings and caveats: As a rule, naive subsets had a larger estimated richness than memory subsets.

CD45RO-negative cells were positively selected for CCR7, leaving out terminally differentiated effector memory CD45RA+ cells. The clonotype was recovered from a woman in her 30s in good health. The rearrangement links TRBV9 to TRBJ1-4; a weak D match, TRBD1 (6 bases). The sample was naive CD8+ T cells sorted from blood. The CDR3 sequence is CASSATGDTNEKLFF. The CDR3 nucleotides are TGTGCCAGCAGCGCGACAGGAGACACTAATGAAAAACTGTTTTTT.